This T cell receptor beta chain is from a study of blood T cell repertoires in COVID-19. Sequenced by immunoSEQ multiplex PCR; TCRdb stores in-frame clones only, minus some. In the table there are about 81,000 clones, 80% to 90% of which are singletons. This receptor was identified in a woman older than 75 with acute or convalescent COVID-19. Input material: peripheral blood.

The CDR3 is CASTGTDYEQYF. CDR3 nucleotides: TGTGCCAGCACAGGAACAGACTACGAGCAGTACTTC. V usage is TRBV12-3 or TRBV12-4 and J usage is TRBJ2-7; D gene unclear. CDR3 length equals 12 residues. V lost 7 bases and J lost 3, with 10 bases in between.